The 3 T cell receptor beta chains in this list originate from one sample, sequenced in a study of T cell repertoires and HLA-DP antigens. Using immunoSEQ multiplex PCR, the repertoire was profiled, and TCRdb retains in-frame clones only, with some absent. The profile shows about 89,000 clones, roughly 86% of them singletons. These TCRs' antigens remain unknown. The sequenced material came from CD4+ T cells from PBMCs. All receptors come from a man aged 50 to 59 in good health and CMV-seronegative.

The chain is built from TRBV11-2 and TRBJ2-3; D is unresolved. The CDR3 is 12 amino acids. The V gene's germline CDR1 is SGHAT and CDR2 FQNNGV. Trimming removed 5 bases from V and 2 bases from J, with 5 bases in between. CDR3 loop: CASSPNTDTQYF. In DNA form, the CDR3 reads TGTGCCAGCAGCCCCAACACAGATACGCAGTATTTT.

The V gene is TRBV30, the J gene TRBJ2-5; 9 nucleotides agree with TRBD1. This CDR3 comprises 15 residues. Germline V CDR1 and CDR2: GTSNPN, SVGIG (reference sequence). The junction had 7 bases not matched to a gene; V was cut back by 0 bases and J by 5 bases. CDR3 sequence (DNA): TGTGCCTGGAGTGTAGGGAGACAGGGGGGGGAGACCCAGTACTTC. This gives the protein CAWSVGRQGGETQYF.

This rearrangement joins TRBV30 to TRBJ2-4, with TRBD1 matching over 12 bases. CDR1 and CDR2 from the germline V gene are GTSNPN and SVGIG (reference sequence). J gave up 4 bases and V 7 bases, and 14 bases lay outside the gene matches. The CDR3 sequence is 17 residues long. The CDR3 reads CAYVGGQGASGKNIQYF. CDR3 sequence (DNA): TGTGCCTATGTCGGGGGACAGGGGGCATCGGGTAAAAACATTCAGTACTTC.